These 18 T cell receptor beta chains originate from one sample sequenced in a study of blood T cell repertoires in COVID-19 (dated by TCRdb to 2018 to 2021). The library was built by means of the immunoSEQ multiplex PCR assay. The immuneACCESS repertoire file appears here via TCRdb, limited to in-frame rearrangements. These files lack a portion of the clones; in checked studies, under half of the deficit traces to unresolved V genes, and the cause of the others is not known. The sample table records fewer than 450,000 clones; about 92% of these occur just once. Less than 0.75% of the sample is held by the ten biggest clonotypes. Sequenced material: PBMCs or T cells enriched from blood (not recorded which). The receptors here all came from a man between 18 and 35 years old who had recovered from COVID-19.

The chain couples TRBV2 to TRBJ1-2; TRBD1 matches at 8 bases. This CDR3 is built from 15 residues. Germline trimming cut 6 bases from V and 7 bases from J; bases unmatched to any gene: 13. Germline-derived CDR1 and CDR2 are SNHLY and FYNNEI. For the CDR3, the DNA is TGTGCCAGCAGCCTCTCAGGGGGCGCGATCGCTGGCTACACCTTC. As protein: CASSLSGGAIAGYTF.

J is TRBJ1-2 and V is TRBV18; TRBD1 is a possible D gene (5 bases). The V gene lost 0 bases and the J gene lost 7 bases, with 21 bases spanning the gap. Germline V gives CDR1 KGHSH, CDR2 LQKENI. CDR3 length: 17 amino acids. CDR3 coding DNA: TGTGCCAGCTCACCACCGGGGCGGACCGACGCCGGCGGTGGCTACACCTTC. Its translation is CASSPPGRTDAGGGYTF.

The chain uses TRBV28 and TRBJ1-5; TRBD1 agrees at 7 bases. This CDR3 has 15 amino acids. CDR1 is MDHEN and CDR2 is SYDVKM in the germline V gene. The J segment lost 6 bases and the V segment lost 2 bases, leaving 7 bases of the junction unmatched. CDR3 residues: CASSLRGLGIQPQHF. The CDR3 DNA follows: TGTGCCAGCAGTTTAAGGGGGCTCGGAATTCAGCCCCAGCATTTT.

The V gene is TRBV5-1, the J gene TRBJ1-4, with D uncertain. V lost 0 bases to trimming and J lost 4 bases, with 10 bases between them. Looked up from germline, CDR1 is SGHRS and CDR2 is YFSETQ. This CDR3 comprises 15 residues. The CDR3, as DNA: TGCGCCAGCAGCTTGGCCACGGGGATTAATGAAAAACTGTTTTTT. This gives the protein CASSLATGINEKLFF.

This chain uses TRBV6-4 with TRBJ1-1; 8 bases match TRBD1. Trimming at V came to 6 bases and at J to 3 bases, leaving 12 bases not matched to a gene. CDR1 is MRHNA, CDR2 SNTAGT, per germline. The CDR3 has 16 residues. The CDR3 sequence is CASSGTGGTTYTEAFF. In DNA form, the CDR3 reads TGTGCCAGCAGCGGTACAGGGGGTACAACCTACACTGAAGCTTTCTTT.

The chain couples TRBV5-1 to TRBJ1-1, with D tentatively TRBD1 (6 bases). The CDR3 covers 16 residues. The V and J ends lost 2 bases and 4 bases respectively, with 18 bases between them. Germline CDR1 reads SGHRS; CDR2 reads YFSETQ. The CDR3 DNA follows: TGCGCCAGCAGCTTCCGGGTACAGGGTACGGGCACTGAAGCTTTCTTT. Translation gives CASSFRVQGTGTEAFF.

The chain joins TRBV2 to TRBJ1-6, with D unresolved. Trimming shortened V by 7 bases and J by 0 bases, and 10 bases separated the two germline ends. The germline V gene has CDR1 SNHLY and CDR2 FYNNEI. The CDR3 runs 15 residues. The DNA for the CDR3 is TGTGCCAGCATCGTGGAGAGCTCCTATAATTCACCCCTCCACTTT. Amino acids: CASIVESSYNSPLHF.

The V gene is TRBV12-3 or TRBV12-4, the J gene TRBJ2-2; unclear D gene. This CDR3 contains 12 residues. Trimming took 6 bases from V and 7 from J, leaving 9 bases between them. The CDR3 nucleotides read TGTGCCAGCAGACTACAAGGCGGGGAGCTGTTTTTT. This codes for CASRLQGGELFF.

In this sample, this clone turned up once. J is TRBJ1-2 and V is TRBV6-5; D unresolved. The CDR3 extends over 13 amino acids. Germline V gene sequence: CDR1 MNHEY, CDR2 SVGAGI. Between the trimmed V and J ends, which lost 7 bases and 4 bases, there was a span of 13 bases. The CDR3 region is CASKRGTFYGYTF. As DNA, the CDR3 is TGTGCCAGCAAGCGAGGCACATTCTATGGCTACACCTTC.

This chain links TRBV9 with TRBJ1-6; 7 bases align to TRBD1. With 1 base clipped from V and 5 bases from J, the junction kept 6 bases outside the gene matches. The CDR3 totals 16 residues. Germline V gives CDR1 SGDLS, CDR2 YYNGEE. The CDR3 spells CASSVRGTENNSPLHF. The DNA for the CDR3 is TGTGCCAGCAGCGTACGAGGGACAGAAAATAATTCACCCCTCCACTTT.

The rearrangement links TRBV2 to TRBJ1-5, with a tentative D call TRBD1 (5 bases). Germline loops: CDR1 SNHLY, CDR2 FYNNEI. V lost 8 bases to trimming and J lost 3 bases, with 14 bases between them. This CDR3 is built from 14 residues. CDR3 in amino acids: CASAGHILNQPQHF. The CDR3, as DNA: TGTGCCAGCGCCGGACACATCCTCAATCAGCCCCAGCATTTT.

The rearrangement uses TRBV6-5 and TRBJ1-5, with D maybe TRBD1 (6 bases). V gave up 5 bases and J gave up 6 bases, with 14 bases separating them. The CDR3 extends over 14 amino acids. Per the germline V gene, CDR1 is MNHEY and CDR2 is SVGAGI. DNA of the CDR3: TGTGCCAGCAGTCCCCGTCGGACAGTTCAGCCCCAGCATTTT. Amino acid sequence: CASSPRRTVQPQHF.

This chain connects TRBV5-1 to TRBJ2-1; 14 positions match TRBD2. This CDR3 comprises 16 residues. Germline V gene sequence: CDR1 SGHRS, CDR2 YFSETQ. J lost 6 bases, V lost 3 bases, and 5 bases had no gene match. Written as DNA, the CDR3 is TGCGCCAGCAGCTCGGGACTAGCGGGAGTTACCAATGAGCAGTTCTTC. Its translation: CASSSGLAGVTNEQFF.

This rearrangement joins TRBV11-2 to TRBJ1-5, with 7 bases identical to TRBD1. This CDR3 region has 15 residues. V shed 3 bases and J 4 bases; nucleotides not matched to a gene: 6. Germline V gene data show CDR1 as SGHAT and CDR2 as FQNNGV. CDR3 sequence (DNA): TGTGCCAGCAGCTTTGGGCAGGGGGTAAATCAGCCCCAGCATTTT. It is translated as CASSFGQGVNQPQHF.

This clone was recorded many times. J is TRBJ1-5 and V is TRBV2; the D is unclear. Germline assignment: CDR1 SNHLY and CDR2 FYNNEI. This CDR3 comprises 14 residues. V gave up 3 bases and J gave up 4 bases, with 10 bases separating them. CDR3 loop: CASSDSAENQPQHF. The CDR3, as DNA: TGTGCCAGCAGTGATTCGGCGGAGAATCAGCCCCAGCATTTT. The full variable domain, rest sourced from reference TRBV2 and TRBJ1-5, is EPEVTQTPSHQVTQMGQEVILRCVPISNHLYFYWYRQILGQKVEFLVSFYNNEISEKSEIFDDQFSVERPDGSNFTLKIRSTKLEDSAMYFCASSDSAENQPQHFGDGTRLSIL.

The J gene is TRBJ1-1, the V gene TRBV27; 10 positions match TRBD1. The ends lost 6 bases at V and 6 bases at J; junction bases unmatched: 4. The CDR3 runs to 13 residues. The V gene's germline CDR1 is MNHEY and CDR2 SMNVEV (reference sequence). The CDR3 bases are TGTGCCAGCAGCGGACAGGGGGTATCTGAAGCTTTCTTT. Encoded protein: CASSGQGVSEAFF.

This rearrangement joins TRBV27 to TRBJ1-4, with D perhaps matching TRBD1 (6 bases). CDR1 is MNHEY, CDR2 SMNVEV, per germline (reference sequence). The CDR3 length is 15 residues. The V end lost 6 bases, the J end lost 5 bases, and 16 bases lay between the germline ends. Here the CDR3 reads CASRENSGANEKLFF. As DNA, the CDR3 is TGTGCCAGCAGGGAAAATTCAGGGGCCAATGAAAAACTGTTTTTT.

The chain links TRBV4-1 to TRBJ2-7, with TRBD2 identical over 8 bases. V lost 2 bases, J lost 7 bases, and 10 bases stayed unmatched. The germline CDR1 and CDR2 sequences are MGHRA and YSYEKL. The CDR3 covers 15 residues. The CDR3, as DNA: TGCGCCAGCAGCCAAAACACGGGACTAGGAGGAGAGCAGTACTTC. Protein: CASSQNTGLGGEQYF.